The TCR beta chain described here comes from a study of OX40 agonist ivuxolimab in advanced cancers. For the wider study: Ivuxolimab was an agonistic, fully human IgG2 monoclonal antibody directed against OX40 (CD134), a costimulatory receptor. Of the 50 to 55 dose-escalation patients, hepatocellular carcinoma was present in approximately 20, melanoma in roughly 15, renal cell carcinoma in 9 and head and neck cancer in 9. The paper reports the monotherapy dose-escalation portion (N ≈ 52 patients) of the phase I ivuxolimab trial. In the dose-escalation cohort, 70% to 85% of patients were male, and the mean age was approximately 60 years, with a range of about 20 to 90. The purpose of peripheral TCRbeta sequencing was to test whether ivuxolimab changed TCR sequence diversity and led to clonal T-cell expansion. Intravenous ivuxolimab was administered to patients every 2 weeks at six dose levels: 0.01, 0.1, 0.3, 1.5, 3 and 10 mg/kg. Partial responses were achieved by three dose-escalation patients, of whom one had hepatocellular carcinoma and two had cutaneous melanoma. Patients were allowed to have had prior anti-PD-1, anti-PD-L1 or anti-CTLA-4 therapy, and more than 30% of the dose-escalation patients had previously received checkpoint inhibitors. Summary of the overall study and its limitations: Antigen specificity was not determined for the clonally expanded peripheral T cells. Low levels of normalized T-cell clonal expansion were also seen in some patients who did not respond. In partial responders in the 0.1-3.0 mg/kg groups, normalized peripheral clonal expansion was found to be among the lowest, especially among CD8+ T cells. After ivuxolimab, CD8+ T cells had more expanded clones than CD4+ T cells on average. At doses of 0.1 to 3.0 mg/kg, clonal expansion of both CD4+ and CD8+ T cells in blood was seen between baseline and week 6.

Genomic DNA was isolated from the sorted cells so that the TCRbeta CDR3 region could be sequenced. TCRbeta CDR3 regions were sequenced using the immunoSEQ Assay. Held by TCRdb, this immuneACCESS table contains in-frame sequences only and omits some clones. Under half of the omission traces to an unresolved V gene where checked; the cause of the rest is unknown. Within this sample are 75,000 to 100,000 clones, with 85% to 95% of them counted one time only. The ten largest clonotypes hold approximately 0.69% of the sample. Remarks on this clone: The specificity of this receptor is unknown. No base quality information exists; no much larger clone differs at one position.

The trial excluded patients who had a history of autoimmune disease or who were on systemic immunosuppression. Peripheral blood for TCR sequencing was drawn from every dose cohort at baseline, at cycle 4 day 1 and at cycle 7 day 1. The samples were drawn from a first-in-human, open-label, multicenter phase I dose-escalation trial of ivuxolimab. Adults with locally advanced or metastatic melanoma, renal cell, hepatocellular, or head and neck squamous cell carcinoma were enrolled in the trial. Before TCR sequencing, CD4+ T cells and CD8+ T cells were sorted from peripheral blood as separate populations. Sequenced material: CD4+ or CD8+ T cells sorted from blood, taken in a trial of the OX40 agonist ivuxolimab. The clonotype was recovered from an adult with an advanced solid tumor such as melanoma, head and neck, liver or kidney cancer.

The nucleotide sequence reads TGTGCCAGCAGTTCGCCTCAGCGGGTTGAAGATACGCAGTATTTT. Its product reads: CASSSPQRVEDTQYF. The V and J genes are TRBV27 and TRBJ2-3; TRBD2 could be the D gene, as 6 bases match. CDR1 is given as MNHEY and CDR2 as SMNVEV, both from the germline V gene (reference sequence). V is cut by 4 bases and J by 5 bases, and the space between the germline ends is 16 bases. The CDR3 runs 15 residues from the cysteine to the phenylalanine. Just the 45-base CDR3 DNA is kept, in frame starting at base 1.